This T cell receptor (beta chain) is drawn from a study of T-cell memory formation after mild COVID-19 (dated by TCRdb to about 2021). General notes on the study: Most TCR sequence clusters were specific to one of the two donors. T-cell clones expanding and contracting after mild COVID-19 in a couple of donors were tracked by longitudinal TCRalpha and TCRbeta repertoire sequencing. Two young, previously healthy adult volunteers made up the cohort, one male and one female.

Ficoll-Paque density gradient centrifugation was the method used to isolate PBMCs. A word on this clonotype: This receptor's antigen is unknown. No base qualities exist here, and no much larger clone lies one base off it.

Beyond this particular receptor, the publication reports: Contracting CD4+ clones were located mainly in the CM and EM memory subsets, whereas CD8+ clones were found to be enriched in EMRA. Clones that contracted from day 15 to 85 showed balanced CD4/CD8 phenotypes, whereas a second wave of clones that expanded from day 15 to 37 leaned towards CD4+. Whether the second-wave clones peaking on day 37 were SARS-CoV-2 specific was not confirmed. Only a couple of mild cases were covered in the study, and larger cohorts including severe cases with pre-infection samples were considered necessary. The detection of some responding clones in pre-infection memory suggests that pre-existing cross-reactive memory T cells joined the SARS-CoV-2 response.

Instrument used: Illumina NovaSeq 6000. Using 5'RACE with constant-segment primers, TCRalpha and TCRbeta cDNA libraries were constructed, with sample barcodes and unique molecular identifiers added in the process. RNA was extracted from every sample with Trizol reagent. The libraries were amplified in two PCR steps, and the second step added a second sample barcode and Illumina TruSeq adapters. Sequencing of libraries was performed on an Illumina NovaSeq with 2 x 150 bp paired-end reads. The authors' pipeline ran thus. With migec v1.2.7, reads were demultiplexed and then collapsed into UMI-guided consensus sequences. Using mixcr v2.1.11, UMI consensuses were aligned to TRA and TRB V and J templates and then assembled into clonotypes. Clonotypes were classified as expanded or contracted when called significant by both edgeR and NoisET, with noise models trained on biological replicates. For edgeR calls, a false discovery rate-adjusted p below 0.01 and a log2 fold-change threshold of 1 were applied. As an exploratory analysis of dynamics, PCA with hierarchical clustering was applied to max-normalized trajectories of the 1000 most abundant clonotypes. Separately sequenced CD4+ and CD8+ repertoires were used to assign a CD4 or CD8 phenotype to each responding clone. TCRdb reworked the public reads: Q25 trimming with fastp, MiXCR clone assembly, productive beta chains retained. Rows matching on CDR3 protein sequence are summarized as one entry with the most common DNA and genes. TCRdb's processing, not the study's, gives the V and J calls here. The sample table contains roughly 340,000 distinct CDR3 sequences; only one count was recorded for under 25% of them. Of the sample, 21% falls within the top ten clones.

The germline V gene encodes CDR1 ENHRY and CDR2 SYGVKD. The CDR3 has 13 amino acids, counting the end cysteine and phenylalanine. Only the CDR3 DNA is retained, 39 bases long and in frame from the first base. V gives up 9 bases and J gives up 5 bases, and the segment between their germline ends measures 14 bases. The sequence was collected from a man between 18 and 29 years old who had mild COVID-19 (a few samples of this study predate the infection). The sample titles of this study are shuffled in the database, so cell type and time point are left out; the donor was told from shared clones. The source material was PBMCs or a T cell subset sorted from them (not recorded which). The rearranged segments are TRBV10-3 and TRBJ1-5; a tentative D call is TRBD1 (6 bases match). The DNA is TGTGCCATGGGAACAGGGAGGGATCAGCCCCAGCATTTT. Translation gives CAMGTGRDQPQHF.